A single T cell receptor (beta chain) is shown here with its context. Its antigen is still unknown. Random-hexamer reverse transcription was applied to roughly 0.45 to 1 ug RNA. MiXCR, run by TCRdb on the immunoSEQ multiplex PCR reads, gives a single entry per CDR3 protein. The data show 160,000 or so distinct CDR3 sequences, with roughly 94% seen just once and 0.12% held by the top ten. This entry comes from a study of CD8 T cells in Susac syndrome. The study's findings and limits: None of the CD4+ T cell repertoires in Susac syndrome showed clonal expansion.

CDR1 is DFQATT and CDR2 is SNEGSKA in the germline V gene (reference sequence). V dropped 6 bases and J dropped 7; count of bases not matched to a gene: 15. There are 16 residues in the CDR3. The rearrangement links TRBV20-1 to TRBJ1-6, with 7 bases lining up with TRBD1. The clonotype originates from a human donor with Susac syndrome. The sequenced sample was CD4+ T cells from PBMCs. The CDR3 is CSAGAGTAEANSPLHF. Here the CDR3 DNA reads TGCAGTGCGGGGGCCGGGACAGCGGAAGCCAATTCACCCCTCCACTTT.